These 19 T cell receptor beta chains were all obtained from the same sample, sequenced in a study of T-cell reconstitution after alpha-beta-depleted transplantation in children. Molecular barcoding with unique molecular identifiers was used for the TCRbeta library. TCRdb used MiXCR to reprocess the PCR reads, holding one entry per CDR3 protein. Among about 500,000 distinct CDR3 sequences listed, over 9.5% were seen once. The specimen comprised PBMCs, mostly from graft donor cells, sampled 180 days after TCRalphabeta/CD19-depleted stem cell transplant. The origin of the receptors is a female patient aged 2 to 10 who had a stem cell transplant for aplastic anemia, so the T cells may come from the graft donor.

This chain links TRBV18 with TRBJ2-4, with D unclear. V was pared by 2 bases and J by 0 bases, with 17 bases between. The CDR3 runs 18 residues. Germline V gene data show CDR1 as KGHSH and CDR2 as LQKENI. Here the CDR3 reads CASSPKSNWSLAKNIQYF. In DNA, the CDR3 is TGTGCCAGCTCACCAAAGAGTAATTGGTCCCTAGCCAAAAACATTCAGTACTTC. The full variable domain, completed using reference TRBV18 and TRBJ2-4, is NAGVMQNPRHLVRRRGQEARLRCSPMKGHSHVYWYRQLPEEGLKFMVYLQKENIIDESGMPKERFSAEFPKEGPSILRIQQVVRGDSAAYFCASSPKSNWSLAKNIQYFGAGTRLSVL.

This clonotype was recorded a few times. The chain couples TRBV7-2 to TRBJ1-5, with D uncertain. Germline V gene lookup returns CDR1 SGHTA and CDR2 FQGNSA. The CDR3 is made up of 14 amino acids. Trimming left V 5 bases short and J 7 bases short, with 15 bases between. Written as DNA, the CDR3 is TGTGCCAGCAGCAGGCGCCTGTTTGGACAGCCCCAGCATTTT. This gives the protein CASSRRLFGQPQHF.

In its sample, this clonotype was seen a few times. This rearrangement joins TRBV29-1 to TRBJ2-2, with D perhaps assigned TRBD1 or TRBD2 (5 bases each). V lost 3 bases and J lost 4, with 12 bases in between. Germline CDR1 reads SQVTM; CDR2 reads ANQGSEA. The CDR3 runs to 14 residues. Here the CDR3 reads CSVEGRGVTGELFF. CDR3 in DNA: TGCAGCGTTGAGGGACGGGGAGTCACCGGGGAGCTGTTTTTT.

The chain employs TRBV6-2 or TRBV6-3 and TRBJ1-1; the D is unclear. V lost 0 bases to trimming and J lost 5 bases, with 13 bases between them. This CDR3 has 15 residues. Germline CDR1 reads MNHEY; CDR2 reads SVGEGT. The CDR3 here is CASSYSWWDGTEAFF. The CDR3 DNA is TGTGCCAGCAGTTACTCATGGTGGGATGGGACTGAAGCTTTCTTT.

This clonotype came up a few times. The gene calls are TRBV20-1 and TRBJ1-1, with 8 bases identical to TRBD1. The CDR3 consists of 13 residues. CDR1 is DFQATT, CDR2 SNEGSKA, per germline (reference sequence). The ends lost 3 bases at V and 10 bases at J; junction bases unmatched: 10. The CDR3 region is CSARDRVLLGAFF. CDR3 in DNA: TGCAGTGCTAGGGACAGGGTTCTGTTGGGAGCTTTCTTT.

This clonotype was detected a few times. In DNA form, the CDR3 reads TGTGCCAGCAGCGTGGGGAGCGGGGGACAAGAGACCCAGTACTTC. This encodes CASSVGSGGQETQYF. The rearrangement uses TRBV11-2 and TRBJ2-5; 8 nucleotides agree with TRBD2. The CDR3 is made up of 15 amino acids. Germline CDR1 and CDR2: SGHAT and FQNNGV. Trimming at V came to 5 bases and at J to 2 bases, leaving 7 bases not matched to a gene.

The DNA for the CDR3 is TGTGCCAGCTCACCATTGCAGGGGATAAGGACCTACGAGCAGTACGTC. This gives the protein CASSPLQGIRTYEQYV. This chain connects TRBV18 to TRBJ2-7, with a possible D match to TRBD1 (6 bases). CDR1 is KGHSH and CDR2 is LQKENI in the germline V gene. Trimming shortened V by 2 bases and J by 2 bases, and 16 bases separated the two germline ends. This CDR3 has 16 residues.

This clonotype has more than one count but fewer than ten. The rearrangement uses TRBV2 and TRBJ1-2; D is possibly TRBD1 (5 bases). Trimming cost V 0 bases and J 3 bases, with 14 bases left between them. The CDR3 is 16 residues long. CDR1 is SNHLY and CDR2 is FYNNEI in the germline V gene. DNA of the CDR3: TGTGCCAGCAGTGAAGCTTTGGCGACGGGGGACTATGGCTACACCTTC. This codes for CASSEALATGDYGYTF.

This clonotype appeared a single time. J is TRBJ2-5 and V is TRBV3-1, with 10 bases identical to TRBD2. CDR1 is LGHDT and CDR2 is YNNKEL in the germline V gene (reference sequence). The CDR3 consists of 17 residues. Germline trimming cut 3 bases from V and 3 bases from J; bases unmatched to any gene: 10. This chain's CDR3 is CASSQDRLAGEKETQYF. CDR3 nucleotides: TGTGCCAGCAGCCAGGACAGACTAGCGGGTGAGAAAGAGACCCAGTACTTC.

This clonotype was observed a handful of times. The chain's CDR3 is CASSVGTKDEQFF. The CDR3 coding sequence is TGTGCCAGCAGCGTAGGTACAAAGGACGAGCAGTTCTTC. J is TRBJ2-1 and V is TRBV9; D gene unclear. CDR1 is SGDLS, CDR2 YYNGEE, per germline. The CDR3 sequence is 13 residues long. Trimming left V 0 bases short and J 10 bases short, with 11 bases between.

In DNA form, the CDR3 reads TGTGCCAGCAGCCAAGGCCAGCACCTCTACGAGCAGTACTTC. This encodes CASSQGQHLYEQYF. The chain is built from TRBV3-1 and TRBJ2-7; D unclear. Germline V gene data show CDR1 as LGHDT and CDR2 as YNNKEL (reference sequence). V gave up 1 base and J gave up 3 bases, with 10 bases separating them. The CDR3 totals 14 residues.

On this clonotype: A read error is possible here, since a much larger clone lies one base away. The V call is TRBV24-1, the J call TRBJ2-1; 11 positions agree with TRBD2. The CDR3 spans 18 residues. Germline trimming cut 3 bases from V and 2 bases from J; bases unmatched to any gene: 8. Germline V gives CDR1 KGHDR, CDR2 SFDVKD. CDR3 in amino acids: CATSDPRTSGFTYNEQFF. CDR3 sequence (DNA): TGTGCCACCAGTGATCCAAGGACTAGCGGGTTTACCTACAATGAGCAGTTCTTC.

The chain carries TRBV5-8 and TRBJ2-1; weak D call: TRBD2 (6 bases). The ends were cut back, 4 bases at V and 8 bases at J, with 19 bases in the middle. Germline CDR1 reads SGHTS; CDR2 reads YDEGEE. This CDR3 has 15 residues. CDR3 residues: CASSPSSGPWHEQFF. CDR3 sequence (DNA): TGTGCCAGCAGCCCCTCCAGCGGGCCCTGGCATGAGCAGTTCTTC.

This clonotype was found many times. The rearrangement links TRBV6-2 or TRBV6-3 to TRBJ2-3; 13 bases agree with TRBD2. Germline CDR1 MNHEY, CDR2 SVGEGT. The trim removed 0 bases at V and 6 bases at J, leaving 0 bases unmatched. The CDR3 spans 15 residues. CDR3 nucleotide sequence: TGTGCCAGCAGTTACTCGACTAGCGGGAGGGATACGCAGTATTTT. It codes for CASSYSTSGRDTQYF.

This chain links TRBV4-2 with TRBJ2-7; D is unresolved. CDR1 and CDR2 (germline): LGHNA, YNFKEQ. This CDR3 has 15 residues. V lost 0 bases, J lost 2 bases, and 11 bases lay in between. CDR3 amino acids: CASSQDPQPPYEQYF. The CDR3 nucleotides are TGTGCCAGCAGCCAAGATCCCCAGCCACCCTACGAGCAGTACTTC.

The J gene is TRBJ2-1, the V gene TRBV9; 9 bases line up with TRBD1. The J segment lost 4 bases and the V segment lost 0 bases, leaving 2 bases of the junction unmatched. The CDR3 is 15 residues long. The germline V gene has CDR1 SGDLS and CDR2 YYNGEE. CDR3: CASSVDRGLYNEQFF. CDR3 bases: TGTGCCAGCAGCGTAGACAGGGGGCTTTACAATGAGCAGTTCTTC.

This clonotype turned up a few times. V is TRBV20-1 and J is TRBJ2-1; TRBD1 aligns across 7 bases. Germline CDR1 is DFQATT and CDR2 is SNEGSKA (reference sequence). This CDR3 region has 15 residues. V dropped 6 bases and J dropped 0; count of bases not matched to a gene: 8. Written as DNA, the CDR3 is TGCAGTGCGGGAGCCGGGACAGTCTCCTACAATGAGCAGTTCTTC. Translation: CSAGAGTVSYNEQFF.

The gene calls are TRBV7-9 and TRBJ2-1; D may be TRBD1 or TRBD2 (6 bases each). The germline V gene encodes CDR1 SEHNR and CDR2 FQNEAQ (reference sequence). V was trimmed by 9 bases and J by 6 bases, leaving 18 bases between them. CDR3 length: 14 amino acids. The CDR3 loop reads CASSGGRLGNEQFF. The CDR3 nucleotides are TGTGCCAGTAGTGGGGGCAGACTAGGCAATGAGCAGTTCTTC.

The gene calls are TRBV20-1 and TRBJ2-7; 9 bases are shared with TRBD2. The germline CDR1 and CDR2 sequences are DFQATT and SNEGSKA (reference sequence). This CDR3 region has 13 residues. The junction had 5 bases not matched to a gene; V was cut back by 4 bases and J by 4 bases. As DNA, the CDR3 is TGCAGTGCTATGCCTAGCGGGATGTACGAGCAGTACGTC. Its translation: CSAMPSGMYEQYV.